These 21 T cell receptor beta chains share one sample of origin, sequenced in a study of beta chain features in type 1 diabetes. As every portion of the isolated RNA was reverse transcribed, the sequencing read expressed TCRB transcripts. Generated by immunoSEQ multiplex PCR, the TCRdb table keeps only in-frame clones and is missing some. The data show hundreds of thousands of clones, around a sixth seen once. Source material: naive CD4+ T cells from blood. Source of these receptors: a man younger than 35 in good health.

This clone was observed a handful of times. The chain joins TRBV10-3 to TRBJ2-7; perhaps TRBD2 as D (5 bases). CDR3 length equals 14 residues. V was cut by 0 bases and J by 4 bases, with 10 bases left in between. Germline CDR1 reads ENHRY; CDR2 reads SYGVKD. The CDR3 DNA is TGTGCCATCAGTGAGTCGAGGGTTAGTTACGAGCAGTACTTC. Encoded protein: CAISESRVSYEQYF.

V usage is TRBV11-2 and J usage is TRBJ2-7; 7 bases align to TRBD1. The germline V gene has CDR1 SGHAT and CDR2 FQNNGV. The CDR3 totals 14 residues. Trimming at V came to 5 bases and at J to 5 bases, leaving 9 bases not matched to a gene. DNA for the CDR3: TGTGCCAGCAGCAAAAGACAGGGATGGGACGAGCAGTACTTC. It yields the protein CASSKRQGWDEQYF.

V is TRBV27 and J is TRBJ2-7; D gene uncertain. V gave up 0 bases and J gave up 3 bases, with 6 bases separating them. Germline-derived CDR1 and CDR2 are MNHEY and SMNVEV (reference sequence). This CDR3 comprises 13 residues. The CDR3 loop is CASSLSVDYEQYF. CDR3 bases: TGTGCCAGCAGTTTATCGGTAGACTACGAGCAGTACTTC.

V gene TRBV7-3 combines with J gene TRBJ2-2; no reliable D call. Trimming left V 2 bases short and J 1 base short, with 2 bases between. Germline lookup yields CDR1 SGHTA and CDR2 FQGTGA. CDR3 length: 13 amino acids. CDR3 sequence: CASSLGNTGELFF. The CDR3 nucleotides read TGTGCCAGCAGCTTAGGGAACACCGGGGAGCTGTTTTTT.

V and J are TRBV28 and TRBJ1-2; D gene uncertain. The CDR3 covers 13 residues. With 6 bases removed from V and 4 bases from J, the gap between germline ends came to 12 bases. CDR1 is MDHEN and CDR2 is SYDVKM in the germline V gene. The CDR3 DNA follows: TGTGCCAGCAGGGTCGGACGGCTCTATGGCTACACCTTC. Encoded protein: CASRVGRLYGYTF.

The chain employs TRBV4-3 and TRBJ2-5; no clear D gene. Matching the DNA end better, TRBJ2-7 makes the J call doubtful. Germline V gene lookup returns CDR1 LGHNA and CDR2 YSLEER. This CDR3 is built from 15 residues. The CDR3 sequence is CASSQEKVPTYEQYF. CDR3 in DNA: TGCGCCAGCAGCCAAGAAAAGGTACCTACCTACGAGCAGTACTTC.

This clone was found a few times. V usage is TRBV30 and J usage is TRBJ1-5; D is undetermined. Germline loops: CDR1 GTSNPN, CDR2 SVGIG (reference sequence). There are 15 residues in the CDR3. V lost 0 bases and J 6 bases, leaving 15 bases between the germline ends. CDR3 region: CAWSVGNSIGQPQHF. In DNA form, the CDR3 reads TGTGCCTGGAGTGTAGGGAATTCCATAGGTCAGCCCCAGCATTTT. The variable domain in full, completed from reference TRBV30 and TRBJ1-5, reads SQTIHQWPATLVQPVGSPLSLECTVEGTSNPNLYWYRQAAGRGLQLLFYSVGIGQISSEVPQNLSASRPQDRQFILSSKKLLLSDSGFYLCAWSVGNSIGQPQHFGDGTRLSIL.

This clone was counted between two and nine times. The V gene is TRBV6-5, the J gene TRBJ2-3, with D tentatively TRBD2 (7 bases). This CDR3 spans 15 amino acids. V was shortened by 6 bases and J by 5 bases, with 18 bases between the two germline ends. Per germline, CDR1 MNHEY and CDR2 SVGAGI. This CDR3 reads CASSPPGRGRDTQYF. For the CDR3, the DNA is TGTGCCAGCAGCCCCCCCGGGCGGGGGCGAGATACGCAGTATTTT.

There are a few counts of this clone. This chain links TRBV4-1 with TRBJ2-1; TRBD2 aligns across 8 bases. Germline V lookup: CDR1 MGHRA, CDR2 YSYEKL. The CDR3 loop spans 20 amino acids. V gave up 4 bases and J gave up 10 bases; unmatched junction bases: 27. CDR3 in DNA: TGCGCCAGCAGCCCCTTTCCGGGACTAGTAAGGGGAGGGAATATGGGGGAGCAGTTCTTC. As protein: CASSPFPGLVRGGNMGEQFF.

As DNA, the CDR3 is TGCAGCGTTGTCAGGGGCATGGGAGAAAAACTGTTTTTT. This gives the protein CSVVRGMGEKLFF. The V gene is TRBV29-1, the J gene TRBJ1-4; D possibly corresponds to TRBD1 (6 bases). CDR3 length: 13 residues. Trimming cost V 4 bases and J 8 bases, with 14 bases left between them. The germline V gene encodes CDR1 SQVTM and CDR2 ANQGSEA.

Only a few counts were recorded for this clone. CDR3 nucleotide sequence: TGCGCCAGCAGCTCGGGTGAAGCCCACAATGAGCAGTTCTTC. It encodes CASSSGEAHNEQFF. The rearrangement uses TRBV5-1 and TRBJ2-1; D call uncertain. Looked up from germline, CDR1 is SGHRS and CDR2 is YFSETQ. The CDR3 covers 14 residues. V shed 3 bases and J shed 5 bases, with 12 bases lying between them.

The chain uses TRBV29-1 and TRBJ1-2, with a possible D match to TRBD1 (6 bases). Germline lookup yields CDR1 SQVTM and CDR2 ANQGSEA. There are 16 residues in the CDR3. Trimming stripped 6 bases from V and 0 bases from J, with 20 bases between. The CDR3 loop reads CSVPRGQGTTNYGYTF. In DNA form, the CDR3 reads TGCAGCGTCCCCCGAGGGCAGGGGACTACTAACTATGGCTACACCTTC.

The chain uses TRBV9 and TRBJ1-2; no clear D. The CDR3 covers 15 residues. Germline V CDR1 and CDR2: SGDLS, YYNGEE. The V gene lost 0 bases and the J gene lost 4 bases, with 13 bases spanning the gap. The CDR3 nucleotides read TGTGCCAGCAGCGTAGGCACGGACGGGGTCTATGGCTACACCTTC. This gives the protein CASSVGTDGVYGYTF.

This clone was found a few times. This rearrangement joins TRBV9 to TRBJ2-7, with 7 bases fitting TRBD2. This CDR3 is 15 amino acids long. The trim removed 0 bases at V and 5 bases at J, leaving 8 bases unmatched. Germline CDR1 is SGDLS and CDR2 is YYNGEE. The CDR3 here is CASSVEGGRAHEQYF. The CDR3 nucleotides are TGTGCCAGCAGCGTAGAGGGAGGGAGGGCCCACGAGCAGTACTTC.

The V and J genes are TRBV27 and TRBJ1-3; 7 bases are shared with TRBD1. The CDR3 has 16 amino acids. The germline V gene has CDR1 MNHEY and CDR2 SMNVEV (reference sequence). J gave up 0 bases and V 6 bases, and 8 bases lay outside the gene matches. CDR3 sequence: CASRPNRGSSGNTIYF. The DNA of the CDR3 is TGTGCCAGCAGACCGAACAGGGGAAGCTCTGGAAACACCATATATTTT.

The chain carries TRBV7-2 and TRBJ2-1, with D unresolved. CDR3 length: 14 amino acids. The V and J ends lost 5 bases and 5 bases respectively, with 13 bases between them. Germline V gene lookup returns CDR1 SGHTA and CDR2 FQGNSA. The DNA of the CDR3 is TGTGCCAGCAGCCCCCGTCGCCAACACAATGAGCAGTTCTTC. As protein: CASSPRRQHNEQFF.

This chain uses TRBV10-3 with TRBJ2-1; D may match TRBD1 or TRBD2 (6 bases each). The germline V and J ends were trimmed by 4 bases and 3 bases, with 10 bases remaining between them. CDR1 ENHRY and CDR2 SYGVKD come from the germline V gene. This CDR3 contains 14 residues. CDR3 residues: CAISGGARYNEQFF. The CDR3 region has the DNA TGTGCCATCAGTGGGGGGGCCCGCTACAATGAGCAGTTCTTC.

This clone has more than one count but fewer than ten. J is TRBJ2-5 and V is TRBV4-2; D may be TRBD1 or TRBD2 (5 bases each). The CDR3 contains 12 residues. Trimming pared 1 base from V and 14 bases from J, leaving 14 bases between. The germline gives CDR1 LGHNA, CDR2 YNFKEQ. CDR3 sequence: CASSQGRQRGYF. The CDR3 nucleotides are TGTGCCAGCAGCCAAGGCCGACAGAGGGGTTACTTC.

A few counts support this clone. This CDR3 is CAISPVEKLYGYTF. For the CDR3, the DNA is TGTGCCATCAGCCCGGTCGAGAAACTCTATGGCTACACCTTC. This chain joins TRBV10-3 and TRBJ1-2; D is unresolved. Germline CDR1 ENHRY, CDR2 SYGVKD. CDR3 length equals 14 residues. Trimming took off 6 bases at V and 4 bases at J, with 15 bases between the two ends.

In this sample, this clone turned up a few times. The CDR3 nucleotides read TGCGCCAGCAGCTTGGACGGAGAAGCTTATGAAGCTTTCTTT. Amino acids: CASSLDGEAYEAFF. This chain links TRBV5-1 with TRBJ1-1, with D hard to call. V lost 0 bases and J 7 bases, leaving 13 bases between the germline ends. The germline CDR1 and CDR2 sequences are SGHRS and YFSETQ. CDR3 length: 14 residues.

This clone was observed a single time. This chain joins TRBV6-5 and TRBJ1-4, with D possibly TRBD1 on 6 matching bases. The CDR3 has 15 amino acids. The V end was cut by 4 bases, the J end by 2 bases, with 11 bases between. The germline gives CDR1 MNHEY, CDR2 SVGAGI. The CDR3 nucleotides read TGTGCCAGCAGTTCGGCAGGGGTGACTAATGAAAAACTGTTTTTT. Translation: CASSSAGVTNEKLFF.